These 29 T cell receptor beta chains came from one sample sequenced in a study of blood T cell repertoires in COVID-19. Sequencing was performed with immunoSEQ multiplex PCR; in TCRdb, only in-frame clones are kept and a portion is missing. The sample records tens of thousands of clones, over 75% being singletons. The specimen was peripheral blood. These receptors all stem from a human donor in a cohort sampled during active COVID-19.

The V gene is TRBV7-2, the J gene TRBJ2-7; 12 bases are a match to TRBD2. The CDR3 length is 16 residues. CDR1 and CDR2 from the germline V gene are SGHTA and FQGNSA. V was pared by 1 base and J by 7 bases, with 8 bases of the junction left unmatched. The CDR3 DNA reads as TGTGCCAGCAGCTTAGGTCCTAGCGGGAGGGCTATAGAGCAGTACTTC. Protein sequence: CASSLGPSGRAIEQYF.

The rearrangement links TRBV9 to TRBJ2-7; D might be TRBD1 (6 bases). CDR3 length: 17 residues. Germline V gene sequence: CDR1 SGDLS, CDR2 YYNGEE. The V end was cut by 3 bases, the J end by 3 bases, with 22 bases between. DNA of the CDR3: TGTGCCAGCAGCGCCGACAGGTTAGCAGTGTACGGCTACGAGCAGTACTTC. This codes for CASSADRLAVYGYEQYF.

The V and J genes are TRBV25-1 and TRBJ2-3; no firm D call. V was cut by 1 base and J by 1 base, with 3 bases left in between. Germline lookup yields CDR1 MGHDK and CDR2 SYGVNS. The CDR3 runs to 13 residues. CDR3 DNA sequence: TGTGCCAGCAGTGAATTAGGCACAGATACGCAGTATTTT. It specifies CASSELGTDTQYF. Based on the CDR3 plus reference TRBV25-1 and TRBJ2-3, the full variable domain is EADIYQTPRYLVIGTGKKITLECSQTMGHDKMYWYQQDPGMELHLIHYSYGVNSTEKGDLSSESTVSRIRTEHFPLTLESARPSHTSQYLCASSELGTDTQYFGPGTRLTVL.

This chain joins TRBV5-6 and TRBJ2-6; maybe TRBD1 (7 bases). Trimming took 0 bases from V and 0 from J, leaving 10 bases between them. CDR1 is SGHDT and CDR2 is YYEEEE in the germline V gene. The CDR3 extends over 17 amino acids. The CDR3 loop is CASSLGQGGSGANVLTF. The CDR3 nucleotides are TGTGCCAGCAGCTTGGGGCAGGGGGGCTCTGGGGCCAACGTCCTGACTTTC. Looking up the rest from reference TRBV5-6 and TRBJ2-6 gives the full variable domain: DAGVTQSPTHLIKTRGQQVTLRCSPKSGHDTVSWYQQALGQGPQFIFQYYEEEERQRGNFPDRFSGHQFPNYSSELNVNALLLGDSALYLCASSLGQGGSGANVLTFGAGSRLTVL.

The chain carries TRBV18 and TRBJ2-2, with D maybe TRBD2 (5 bases). The CDR3 runs 15 residues. Germline V lookup: CDR1 KGHSH, CDR2 LQKENI. V lost 1 base and J 2 bases, leaving 8 bases between the germline ends. CDR3 nucleotides: TGTGCCAGCTCACCACTAGCGATTAACACCGGGGAGCTGTTTTTT. Protein: CASSPLAINTGELFF.

The chain employs TRBV6-1 and TRBJ2-1; D may be TRBD2 (6 bases). Trimming stripped 3 bases from V and 3 bases from J, with 12 bases between. The CDR3 has 15 amino acids. CDR1 is MNHNS, CDR2 SASEGT, per germline. The CDR3 is CASSESPSDYNEQFF. In nucleotides, the CDR3 is TGTGCCAGCAGTGAGAGCCCTAGCGACTACAATGAGCAGTTCTTC.

The J gene is TRBJ1-4, the V gene TRBV4-2; D is possibly TRBD1 (5 bases). V was trimmed by 0 bases and J by 8 bases, leaving 16 bases between them. This CDR3 has 16 amino acids. Germline V CDR1 and CDR2: LGHNA, YNFKEQ. Here the CDR3 DNA reads TGTGCCAGCAGCCAAGAGAGCCCGAGACAGAGGGAAAAACTGTTTTTT. Translating gives CASSQESPRQREKLFF.

CDR3 region: CASSLVASGTGEQYF. The CDR3 nucleotides are TGTGCCAGCAGCTTAGTGGCTAGCGGGACGGGGGAGCAGTACTTC. The chain recombines TRBV7-2 with TRBJ2-7; 9 positions agree with TRBD2. Trimming removed 1 base from V and 7 bases from J; junction bases left unmatched: 8. Germline V CDR1 and CDR2: SGHTA, FQGNSA. The CDR3 runs 15 residues.

Comment on this clone: At one end the junction does not follow the germline gene, possibly because of a read error. The V gene is TRBV11-2, the J gene TRBJ2-7; D might be TRBD2 (6 bases). The CDR3 has 11 residues. Germline CDR1 SGHAT, CDR2 FQNNGV. CDR3 DNA sequence: TGTGCCAGCAGCTTAACGGGGGAGCGGAACTTC. This translates into CASSLTGERNF.

The chain uses TRBV20-1 and TRBJ2-5; a possible D gene is TRBD2 (6 bases). CDR1 DFQATT and CDR2 SNEGSKA come from the germline V gene (reference sequence). The ends were cut back, 5 bases at V and 5 bases at J, with 9 bases in the middle. The CDR3 is 11 residues long. In DNA, the CDR3 is TGCAGTGCTCGGGAGTCGGAGACCCAGTACTTC. As protein: CSARESETQYF.

J is TRBJ1-1 and V is TRBV28; no definite D call. The CDR3 is 13 residues long. Germline CDR1 MDHEN, CDR2 SYDVKM. Deletions cut 5 bases from V and 4 bases from J, with 11 bases between. The CDR3: CASSPLSGTEAFF. DNA of the CDR3: TGTGCCAGCAGTCCGCTTTCCGGCACTGAAGCTTTCTTT.

V is TRBV7-2 and J is TRBJ2-7; D possibly corresponds to TRBD2 (5 bases). Germline loops: CDR1 SGHTA, CDR2 FQGNSA. V lost 1 base, J lost 7 bases, and 11 bases lay in between. The CDR3 spans 13 residues. The CDR3 is CASSLERSGEQYF. DNA of the CDR3: TGTGCCAGCAGCTTAGAAAGATCGGGGGAGCAGTACTTC.

The chain couples TRBV5-5 to TRBJ2-7; 10 bases are a match to TRBD2. CDR3 length: 15 residues. Germline CDR1 and CDR2: SGHKS and YYEKEE (reference sequence). With 4 bases clipped from V and 2 bases from J, the junction kept 6 bases outside the gene matches. CDR3 loop: CASSLGLAETYEQYF. CDR3 bases: TGTGCCAGCAGCCTAGGACTAGCGGAGACCTACGAGCAGTACTTC. Using reference TRBV5-5 and TRBJ2-7 for the parts outside the CDR3, the full variable domain is DAGVTQSPTHLIKTRGQQVTLRCSPISGHKSVSWYQQVLGQGPQFIFQYYEKEERGRGNFPDRFSARQFPNYSSELNVNALLLGDSALYLCASSLGLAETYEQYFGPGTRLTVT.

The rearrangement joins TRBV11-1 to TRBJ2-1, with a weak D call TRBD1 (5 bases). The ends were cut back, 2 bases at V and 0 bases at J, with 8 bases in the middle. CDR1 SGHAT and CDR2 FQDESV come from the germline V gene (reference sequence). This CDR3 is built from 15 residues. The chain's CDR3 is CASSLSRGSYNEQFF. The DNA for the CDR3 is TGTGCCAGCAGCTTATCTAGGGGCTCCTACAATGAGCAGTTCTTC.

This chain joins TRBV10-3 and TRBJ1-6, with 7 positions matching TRBD1. CDR1 is ENHRY, CDR2 SYGVKD, per germline. CDR3 length: 17 amino acids. The ends lost 3 bases at V and 10 bases at J; junction bases unmatched: 15. CDR3 in amino acids: CAISDPDREGPKSPLHF. The CDR3 DNA reads TGTGCCATCAGTGATCCCGACAGGGAAGGGCCTAAATCACCCCTCCACTTT.

The chain employs TRBV11-2 and TRBJ1-2, with TRBD1 identical over 11 bases. CDR3 length: 16 amino acids. CDR1 is SGHAT, CDR2 FQNNGV, per germline. V lost 5 bases to trimming and J lost 1 base; unmatched junction nucleotides: 6. CDR3 nucleotides: TGTGCCAGCAGCGGGACAGGGGGACTAAGTAACTATGGCTACACCTTC. The encoded protein is CASSGTGGLSNYGYTF.

The V gene is TRBV5-1, the J gene TRBJ2-3; TRBD2 aligns across 8 bases. The CDR3 has 15 residues. CDR1 and CDR2 from the germline V gene are SGHRS and YFSETQ. The J segment lost 4 bases and the V segment lost 0 bases, leaving 4 bases of the junction unmatched. This chain's CDR3 is CASSLAQAGADTQYF. The CDR3 DNA follows: TGCGCCAGCAGCTTGGCCCAAGCGGGGGCAGATACGCAGTATTTT.

The chain employs TRBV15 and TRBJ1-2; D might be TRBD1 (6 bases). V shed 0 bases and J shed 1 base, with 9 bases lying between them. Germline V gene data show CDR1 as LNHNV and CDR2 as YYDKDF (reference sequence). The CDR3 has 15 residues. The CDR3 loop is CATSRETGLNYGYTF. The CDR3 DNA sequence: TGTGCCACCAGCAGAGAAACAGGGCTTAACTATGGCTACACCTTC.

The CDR3 sequence: CASSLVYAGSTLYEQYF. The DNA of the CDR3 is TGTGCCAGCAGCTTAGTGTATGCGGGATCCACACTTTACGAGCAGTACTTC. The V and J genes are TRBV7-6 and TRBJ2-7; possibly TRBD2 for D (6 bases). The CDR3 has 17 amino acids. Germline V gene sequence: CDR1 SGHVS, CDR2 FNYEAQ. V was trimmed by 1 base and J by 4 bases, leaving 20 bases between them.

This clone is a singleton in its sample. The J gene is TRBJ2-1, the V gene TRBV27; the D gene is possibly TRBD2 (6 bases). The V and J ends lost 4 bases and 13 bases respectively, with 20 bases between them. The germline gives CDR1 MNHEY, CDR2 SMNVEV (reference sequence). This CDR3 spans 14 amino acids. The CDR3 reads CASSSPGLPVQQFF. DNA of the CDR3: TGTGCCAGCAGTTCTCCGGGACTCCCAGTACAACAGTTCTTC.

J is TRBJ1-4 and V is TRBV7-9; maybe TRBD1 (6 bases). Trimming left V 1 base short and J 6 bases short, with 12 bases between. Germline V gene data show CDR1 as SEHNR and CDR2 as FQNEAQ (reference sequence). This CDR3 region has 15 residues. The CDR3 nucleotides read TGTGCCAGCAGCTTAGTTACAGGGTACGATGAAAAACTGTTTTTT. Translation: CASSLVTGYDEKLFF. The full variable domain, in which reference TRBV7-9 and TRBJ1-4 provide the parts outside the CDR3, is DTGVSQNPRHKITKRGQNVTFRCDPISEHNRLYWYRQTLGQGPEFLTYFQNEAQLEKSRLLSDRFSAERPKGSFSTLEIQRTEQGDSAMYLCASSLVTGYDEKLFFGSGTQLSVL.

V is TRBV7-2 and J is TRBJ2-7; no definite D call. The germline V gene has CDR1 SGHTA and CDR2 FQGNSA. The CDR3 consists of 13 residues. Between the trimmed V and J ends, which lost 3 bases and 2 bases, there was a span of 8 bases. The CDR3 sequence is CASSLQSPYEQYF. CDR3 nucleotides: TGTGCCAGCAGCTTGCAGTCCCCCTACGAGCAGTACTTC.

The chain employs TRBV7-6 and TRBJ1-1, with D possibly being TRBD1 (5 bases). The V gene lost 1 base and the J gene lost 4 bases, with 7 bases spanning the gap. Germline V gene sequence: CDR1 SGHVS, CDR2 FNYEAQ. This CDR3 has 13 residues. CDR3 nucleotide sequence: TGTGCCAGCAGCTTAGTCCAGGGCACTGAAGCTTTCTTT. Encoded protein: CASSLVQGTEAFF. The complete variable domain, with remaining parts taken from reference TRBV7-6 and TRBJ1-1, reads GAGVSQSPRYKVTKRGQDVALRCDPISGHVSLYWYRQALGQGPEFLTYFNYEAQQDKSGLPNDRFSAERPEGSISTLTIQRTEQRDSAMYRCASSLVQGTEAFFGQGTRLTVV.

The V and J genes are TRBV7-8 and TRBJ2-5; D may be TRBD1 (5 bases). Per germline, CDR1 SGHVS and CDR2 FQNEAQ. V was shortened by 1 base and J by 5 bases, with 20 bases between the two germline ends. This CDR3 spans 17 amino acids. The CDR3 here is CASSLVSKGLMMETQYF. The CDR3 DNA sequence: TGTGCCAGCAGCTTAGTCAGTAAGGGGTTGATGATGGAGACCCAGTACTTC.

This chain links TRBV6-2 or TRBV6-3 with TRBJ1-5, with 11 bases matching TRBD1. CDR1 and CDR2 (germline): MNHEY, SVGEGT. V lost 3 bases to trimming and J lost 4 bases; unmatched junction nucleotides: 11. The CDR3 extends over 18 amino acids. Here the CDR3 DNA reads TGTGCCAGCAGTTATAATCCGGACAGGGGGCTAGTAAATCAGCCCCAGCATTTT. It codes for CASSYNPDRGLVNQPQHF.

The chain employs TRBV6-5 and TRBJ1-2; D might be TRBD1 (5 bases). The germline V gene has CDR1 MNHEY and CDR2 SVGAGI. Between the trimmed V and J ends, which lost 7 bases and 4 bases, there was a span of 13 bases. The CDR3 sequence is 13 residues long. The CDR3: CASTKGRLYGYTF. The CDR3 bases are TGTGCCAGCACCAAGGGGAGGCTCTATGGCTACACCTTC.

This chain links TRBV7-2 with TRBJ1-1, with no clear D. V was clipped by 2 bases and J by 1 base, with 5 bases between them. CDR3 length: 13 residues. Looked up from germline, CDR1 is SGHTA and CDR2 is FQGNSA. The CDR3 region has the DNA TGTGCCAGCAGCTTATGGCAGAACACTGAAGCTTTCTTT. This translates into CASSLWQNTEAFF.

The gene calls are TRBV30 and TRBJ2-7; TRBD1 matches 11 bases. The germline CDR1 and CDR2 sequences are GTSNPN and SVGIG (reference sequence). The CDR3 loop spans 16 amino acids. After removal of 1 base from V and 3 bases from J, the junction contained 8 bases not matched to a gene. Here the CDR3 DNA reads TGTGCCTGGAGTGCCCTTAGGACAGGGGGCTTCTACGAGCAGTACTTC. Translation: CAWSALRTGGFYEQYF.

The chain combines TRBV29-1 with TRBJ1-2; possible D gene TRBD1, 5 bases. This CDR3 contains 12 residues. Between the trimmed V and J ends, which lost 4 bases and 8 bases, there was a span of 14 bases. Germline V lookup: CDR1 SQVTM, CDR2 ANQGSEA. The CDR3, as DNA: TGCAGCGTTGTCAGGGAAGGATGGGGCTACACCTTC. As protein: CSVVREGWGYTF.